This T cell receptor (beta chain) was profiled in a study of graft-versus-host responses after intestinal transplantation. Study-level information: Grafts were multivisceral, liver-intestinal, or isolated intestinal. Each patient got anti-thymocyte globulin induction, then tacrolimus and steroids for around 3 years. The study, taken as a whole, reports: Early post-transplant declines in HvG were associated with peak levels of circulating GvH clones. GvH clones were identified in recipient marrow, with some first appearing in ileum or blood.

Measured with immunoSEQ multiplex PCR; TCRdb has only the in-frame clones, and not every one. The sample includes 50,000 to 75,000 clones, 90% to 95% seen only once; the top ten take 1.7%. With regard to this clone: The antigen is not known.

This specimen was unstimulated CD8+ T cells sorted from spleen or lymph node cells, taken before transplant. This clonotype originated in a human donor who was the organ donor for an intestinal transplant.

CDR3 coding DNA: TGTGCCAGCAGCTTTTACGGACTAGCGGGAGTTGGCTACAATGAGCAGTTCTTC. Translated, it gives CASSFYGLAGVGYNEQFF. The V call is TRBV13, the J call TRBJ2-1; TRBD2 agrees at 13 bases. Germline V gene sequence: CDR1 PRHDT, CDR2 FYEKMQ (reference sequence). This CDR3 is built from 18 residues. V trimming: 3 bases; J trimming: 3 bases; junction bases outside the gene matches: 8.